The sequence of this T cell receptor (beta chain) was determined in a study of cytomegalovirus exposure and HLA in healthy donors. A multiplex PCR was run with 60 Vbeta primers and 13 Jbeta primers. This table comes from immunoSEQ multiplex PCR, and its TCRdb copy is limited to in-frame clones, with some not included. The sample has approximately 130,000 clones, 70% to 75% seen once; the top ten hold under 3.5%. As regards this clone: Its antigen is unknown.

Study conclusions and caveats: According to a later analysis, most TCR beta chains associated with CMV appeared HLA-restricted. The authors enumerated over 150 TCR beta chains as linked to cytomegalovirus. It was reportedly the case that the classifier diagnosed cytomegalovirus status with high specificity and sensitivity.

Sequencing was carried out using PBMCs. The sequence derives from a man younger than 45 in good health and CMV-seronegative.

For the CDR3, the DNA is TGCGCCAGCAGCCAAGGGGGACAGGGGGTCCACGAGCAGTACTTC. Its translation: CASSQGGQGVHEQYF. This sequence joins TRBV4-1 and TRBJ2-7, with 11 bases aligning to TRBD1. V shed 1 base and J 5 bases; nucleotides not matched to a gene: 4. Germline lookup yields CDR1 MGHRA and CDR2 YSYEKL. CDR3 length: 15 amino acids.